This T cell receptor (beta chain) was observed in a study of cytomegalovirus exposure and HLA in healthy donors (dated by TCRdb to about 2017). About the investigation overall: According to an earlier analysis of a few hundred of the donors, about 180 million T cells yielded 90 million to 130 million unique TCR beta sequences and approximately 300 Gb of sequence data. An early release covering about 600 HLA-typed donors comprised 250 to 350 gigabases of sequencing data and roughly 85 million unique TCR sequences. Of the 300 to 400 genotyped donors, 65% to 90% fell in the genetic ancestry cluster associated with self-reported Caucasian donors. The study aimed to test whether signatures of past pathogen exposure could be identified by cataloging public T cell receptors. The T cell repertoires of several hundred subjects were profiled by immunosequencing and related to cytomegalovirus serostatus. Along with the 666-subject first cohort, a separate validation cohort of more than 90 different subjects was used. To predict cytomegalovirus infection status, the study brought together high-throughput TCR immunosequencing, statistical association of individual TCRs with disease status, and machine learning. In a later analysis, previously published TCR beta repertoires from 666 donors were re-analyzed and high-resolution HLA genotyping was added so that TCR occurrence patterns could be studied. Rather than drawing on any new phenotypic data, the later analysis identified candidate immune exposures from TCR beta sequences and the way those sequences occurred across donors. An earlier analysis of 587 of the donors applied high-throughput TCR beta sequencing to assess whether each TCR beta V gene segment acted as functional or pseudogenic. Donor age, sex, ethnicity and CMV serostatus were collected together with the repertoire data. In a later genetic analysis, genome-wide SNP genotypes for 398 of the 666 donors were used, and that subset was treated as a discovery cohort. All discovery cohort repertoires had been generated using a single sequencing platform. Both class I and class II loci were covered by HLA typing, at four-digit resolution. Typing coverage differed by locus: A, B, C, DRB1 and DQB1 were typed in about 629-640 donors, DQA1 in about 550, DPA1 in 606, and DPB1 in just under 490. Because of strong linkage in the cohort, roughly five DR-DQ haplotypes were treated as single units for association and clustering. Among some 410 genotyped donors of the cohort, an average of about 240,000 unique TCR beta nucleotide sequences was sequenced per donor, of which approximately 19% were non-productive.

Points on this clone: No cognate antigen has been identified for it. No clone much larger than this one lies a single base away; base qualities are absent.

V gives up 7 bases and J gives up 4 bases, and the segment between their germline ends measures 14 bases. The germline V gene specifies SGHRS as CDR1 and YFSETQ as CDR2. From the cysteine through the phenylalanine, the CDR3 covers 13 amino acids. CDR3 DNA is the only sequence kept; it has 39 bases, read in frame from the first base. Receptors were amplified or captured by the immunoSEQ multiplex PCR assay. For the multiplex PCR, a mixture combining 60 forward primers for TCR Vbeta segments and 13 reverse primers for TCR Jbeta segments was used. The CDR3 region of rearranged TCR beta genes was amplified from genomic DNA by a multiplex PCR assay. On the Illumina HiSeq System, the amplified TCR beta libraries were sequenced as 87-base-pair reads. From the authors' description of their analysis: A later analysis tallied some 79 million unique TCR beta chains across the 660 or so repertoires, and roughly 11 million of those chains were shared by two or more donors. Raw reads were error-corrected and collapsed into unique sequences by a nearest-neighbor algorithm in which closely related sequences were merged to remove PCR and sequencing errors. Alignment of CDR3 sequences to IMGT reference sequences was used to assign V, D and J gene segments. For a sequence to be retained, at least a six-nucleotide match to both a V gene segment and a J gene segment was required. A rearrangement counted as productive if the CDR3 had no stop codons and remained in frame with V and J, and every other rearrangement counted as non-productive. Following IMGT convention, CDR3 was defined as the stretch from the second conserved V-encoded cysteine up to the conserved J-encoded phenylalanine. In an earlier analysis of more than 550 of the donors, sequences lacking an unambiguous match to a single V gene segment were excluded. In an earlier analysis of a few hundred of the donors, a V segment was called functional when productive rearrangements were above 56.7%, and segregating when the standard deviation between donors exceeded 5%. To diagnose cytomegalovirus status from the catalog of TCR beta chain sequences, a statistical classification framework was built. A later analysis assigned V and J genes by comparing TCR nucleotide sequences with IMGT/GENE-DB human TR gene sequences. A later analysis assigned CDR3 sequences and most-parsimonious VDJ recombination scenarios with the TCRdist pipeline. A later analysis defined each TCR beta chain by its CDR3 amino acid sequence plus V-gene family, and excluded reads lacking a unique V-gene family. A later analysis removed several hundred highly shared, low-generation-probability nucleotide sequences to deal with suspected cross-contamination and a sequencing artifact. In a later analysis, a clonal expansion index for each public chain was calculated from normalized within-repertoire ranks of inferred template counts. Generation probabilities in a later analysis came from a VDJ recombination model fitted to out-of-frame rearrangements, and those results were checked against IGoR. In a later analysis, hypergeometric tests were used to score TCR-TCR, TCR-HLA and TCR-CMV co-occurrence, with a repertoire-size bias correction applied to TCR pairs. False discovery rates were estimated in a later analysis by permuting HLA or CMV assignments 20 times. In a later analysis, co-occurring TCRs were grouped using DBSCAN, with TCRdist sequence similarity added in when clustering inside HLA-allele-positive subsets. Repertoires with fewer than 30,000 or more than 120,000 public chains, plus five repertoires with anomalous nucleotide sharing, were excluded from co-occurrence clustering. TCRdb limited this immuneACCESS table to in-frame rearrangements with V and J called. A share of clones is missing; checked studies link under half to unresolved V genes, and the rest is unexplained. The V and J calls and clone size were taken over from that table, and D and trimming were inferred from the DNA. The sample has roughly 130,000 clones on record, nearly 85% of them singletons. Over 1% of the sample is taken by the ten largest.

In total, about 650 healthy bone marrow donors made up the cohort. At the time of sampling, every cohort member was nominally healthy, though immune exposures that went unrecorded were likely present. The donor was CMV seronegative and was included in the group of over 300 seronegative cohort members. A peripheral blood sample was provided by each donor, and peripheral blood mononuclear cells were used for TCR beta sequencing. The Qiagen DNeasy Blood Extraction Kit was used to extract genomic DNA from the blood cell samples. What the authors observed across the whole study: A later genetic analysis reported fewer N-insertions in productive TCRs among donors in an Asian-associated ancestry cluster than the roughly 700-donor mean. The cohort was sequenced for TCR beta chains only, and without alpha or paired-chain data the features that could be detected were limited. In a later analysis, the rate of TCR association differed among HLA loci, with DRB1 alleles having the most associated TCRs and HLA-C alleles having the fewest. A further reported finding was that TCR beta sequences accurately predicted the HLA-A and HLA-B alleles for most subjects in the first cohort. HLA typing was unavailable for some donors at each locus, so association tests used only the typed subset. Most TCR sequences were observed very rarely across donors, whereas some public TCRs were present in many individuals. Linkage disequilibrium might explain the correlated functional status among segregating V segments, but an unknown experimental factor could not be excluded. Presence/absence analyses assumed roughly uniform sequencing depth across donors, an assumption that may not hold. A later genetic analysis associated a missense DCLRE1C variant with V-gene and J-gene trimming of TCR beta chains, and an independent cohort replicated the association. At a false discovery rate of 0.05, a later analysis linked 16,951 TCR beta sequences to specific HLA alleles. A cluster of highly shared sequence variants was judged likely to represent a technical artifact of the sequencing pipeline. The only immune exposure information available for the cohort was CMV serostatus. The authors suggested that the approach could potentially be extended to other disease states and immunological phenotypes. According to a later analysis, most CMV-associated TCR beta chains appeared to be HLA-restricted, and the HLA associations seemed to be driven largely by CMV exposure. In both the original and validation cohorts, the classifier was reported to diagnose cytomegalovirus status with high specificity and sensitivity. In an earlier analysis of around 600 of the donors, most TCR beta V segments appeared in productive rearrangements about 87% or about 30% of the time, broadly matching IMGT annotations. In vitro tests confirmed that a few of the cytomegalovirus-associated TCR beta chains recognize cytomegalovirus antigens. Because counts were too low, 15 to 20 rarely observed V segments, including chromosome 9 orphons, were left out of the earlier analysis of about 500 of the donors. The 87-base-pair reads could not distinguish some IMGT-functional V segments, including TRBV6-2 and TRBV6-3, so those segments were excluded. A later analysis found that HLA-associated TCR beta chains were more clonally expanded and had lower generation probabilities than equally common non-associated chains. In a later analysis, several top co-occurrence clusters were reported to appear linked to parvovirus B19, influenza, CMV and Epstein-Barr virus. A total of fewer than 200 TCR beta chains were listed by the study as associated with cytomegalovirus. Assigning TCR associations to individual alleles was difficult when HLA alleles, especially DR and DQ, strongly co-occurred.

The rearrangement joined TRBV5-1 to TRBJ1-1, with no reliable assignment of the D segment. Source material: PBMCs. This TCR was recovered from a boy aged 5-17 years in good health and CMV-seronegative. The sequenced DNA: TGCGCCAGCGCGGCGGGGTTCGGCACTGAAGCTTTCTTT. Protein translation: CASAAGFGTEAFF.